The 21 T cell receptor beta chains presented below share a single source sample, sequenced in a study of blood T cell repertoires in COVID-19. Sequencing used immunoSEQ multiplex PCR; TCRdb keeps in-frame clones, though not all of them. The data show 150,000 to 180,000 clones, 85% seen once. Sequencing was performed on peripheral blood. The receptors shown here come from a woman aged 55-75 years with COVID-19, enrolled during active disease.

This clone was seen a few times. The rearrangement uses TRBV29-1 and TRBJ1-5, with TRBD1 matching 9 bases. The germline CDR1 and CDR2 sequences are SQVTM and ANQGSEA. V lost 6 bases, J lost 5 bases, and 5 bases stayed unmatched. The CDR3 totals 13 residues. The CDR3, as DNA: TGCAGCGTAGGACAGGGGATTGATCAGCCCCAGCATTTT. Its protein product is CSVGQGIDQPQHF.

This clone was detected a few times. The chain is built from TRBV3-1 (or the pseudogene TRBV3-2) and TRBJ1-5, with D possibly being TRBD1 (5 bases). This CDR3 is built from 16 residues. Germline V gene lookup returns CDR1 LGHDT and CDR2 YNNKEL (reference sequence). V was trimmed by 1 base and J by 1 base, leaving 11 bases between them. As DNA, the CDR3 is TGTGCCAGCAGCCAAGGCGTTGGGGGGAGCAATCAGCCCCAGCATTTT. This translates into CASSQGVGGSNQPQHF.

The rearrangement joins TRBV19 to TRBJ2-1; TRBD2 matches at 10 bases. Germline values: CDR1 LNHDA, CDR2 SQIVND (reference sequence). V lost 9 bases, J lost 0 bases, and 5 bases stayed unmatched. The CDR3 contains 15 residues. The CDR3 DNA reads as TGTGCCAGCTTTCCTAGCGGGGGCTCCTACAATGAGCAGTTCTTC. It yields the protein CASFPSGGSYNEQFF.

The rearrangement joins TRBV7-9 to TRBJ1-6; D ambiguous. V was trimmed by 4 bases and J by 14 bases, leaving 9 bases between them. The germline gives CDR1 SEHNR, CDR2 FQNEAQ (reference sequence). CDR3 length: 11 amino acids. CDR3 in amino acids: CASSSLGTLHF. The CDR3 bases are TGTGCCAGCAGCTCCCTGGGCACCCTCCACTTT.

This chain uses TRBV9 with TRBJ1-1; D not resolved. V lost 2 bases and J lost 4, with 12 bases in between. CDR1 and CDR2 from the germline V gene are SGDLS and YYNGEE. The CDR3 consists of 14 residues. CDR3 sequence reads: CASSVVDGLTEAFF. The DNA for the CDR3 is TGTGCCAGCAGCGTGGTCGACGGACTCACTGAAGCTTTCTTT.

The chain links TRBV7-2 to TRBJ1-2, with D perhaps TRBD1 (5 bases). The CDR3 is 14 amino acids. The V end was cut by 3 bases, the J end by 2 bases, with 10 bases between. The germline V gene encodes CDR1 SGHTA and CDR2 FQGNSA. The CDR3 protein is CASSFLDKNYGYTF. The CDR3 DNA follows: TGTGCCAGCAGCTTTCTGGACAAGAACTATGGCTACACCTTC.

In its sample, this clone was seen a few times. The chain joins TRBV5-6 to TRBJ1-5, with 9 bases aligning to TRBD1. The CDR3 consists of 16 residues. Germline loops: CDR1 SGHDT, CDR2 YYEEEE. V trimming: 3 bases; J trimming: 7 bases; junction bases outside the gene matches: 11. CDR3 protein: CASSSAWGQGNQPQHF. The CDR3 DNA reads as TGTGCCAGCAGCTCGGCGTGGGGACAGGGAAACCAGCCCCAGCATTTT.

J is TRBJ1-5 and V is TRBV19, with D hard to call. Germline assignment: CDR1 LNHDA and CDR2 SQIVND (reference sequence). Trimming shortened V by 9 bases and J by 1 base, and 7 bases separated the two germline ends. This CDR3 comprises 12 residues. As DNA, the CDR3 is TGTGCCAGCACTACCAGCAATCAGCCCCAGCATTTT. Amino acids: CASTTSNQPQHF.

The gene calls are TRBV6-6 and TRBJ1-3; D remains ambiguous. V was shortened by 7 bases and J by 0 bases, with 7 bases between the two germline ends. The CDR3 is 13 amino acids. Germline loops: CDR1 MNHNY, CDR2 SVGAGI (reference sequence). The CDR3 spells CASIGGSGNTIYF. The CDR3 DNA sequence: TGTGCCAGCATTGGAGGCTCTGGAAACACCATATATTTT.

This chain uses TRBV2 with TRBJ2-3; 9 nucleotides agree with TRBD2. Germline CDR1 is SNHLY and CDR2 is FYNNEI. The length of the CDR3 is 17 residues. The V gene end was trimmed by 0 bases and the J gene end by 2 bases; junction bases not matched to a gene: 6. CDR3 nucleotides: TGTGCCAGCAGTGAAGCGCCCGCGGGGGGGTACACAGATACGCAGTATTTT. Its translation is CASSEAPAGGYTDTQYF.

The chain employs TRBV5-1 and TRBJ2-6; 13 nucleotides align to TRBD2. With V trimmed by 4 bases and J by 2 bases, 3 bases remained unmatched. Germline V gene data show CDR1 as SGHRS and CDR2 as YFSETQ. There are 17 residues in the CDR3. CDR3 in DNA: TGCGCCAGCAGCATGGGACTAGCGGGGACTGGGGCCAACGTCCTGACTTTC. It is translated as CASSMGLAGTGANVLTF.

The chain has TRBV19 and TRBJ1-6; 7 bases fit TRBD1. The germline V gene has CDR1 LNHDA and CDR2 SQIVND (reference sequence). Unmatched junction bases numbered 7, after V lost 5 bases and J lost 6 bases. The CDR3 runs 15 residues. The CDR3 coding sequence is TGTGCCAGTAGTCGGAGACAGGGTGGTAATTCACCCCTCCACTTT. It translates to CASSRRQGGNSPLHF.

The chain couples TRBV7-9 to TRBJ1-4, with D unresolved. The V gene's germline CDR1 is SEHNR and CDR2 FQNEAQ (reference sequence). The CDR3 loop spans 17 amino acids. Trimming took 5 bases from V and 0 from J, leaving 16 bases between them. The CDR3 spells CASSQPPRGATNEKLFF. The CDR3 nucleotides read TGTGCCAGCAGCCAACCCCCACGTGGAGCAACTAATGAAAAACTGTTTTTT.

The rearrangement joins TRBV5-1 to TRBJ2-2; no definite D call. From germline, CDR1 is SGHRS and CDR2 YFSETQ. V was cut by 4 bases and J by 7 bases, with 11 bases left in between. The CDR3 spans 13 residues. CDR3 in amino acids: CASSRGLDGELFF. The CDR3, as DNA: TGCGCCAGCAGCCGAGGTTTGGACGGGGAGCTGTTTTTT. The full variable domain, with the rest looked up from reference TRBV5-1 and TRBJ2-2, is KAGVTQTPRYLIKTRGQQVTLSCSPISGHRSVSWYQQTPGQGLQFLFEYFSETQRNKGNFPGRFSGRQFSNSRSEMNVSTLELGDSALYLCASSRGLDGELFFGEGSRLTVL.

The J gene is TRBJ2-1, the V gene TRBV19; 8 bases map to TRBD1. Trimming at V came to 10 bases and at J to 8 bases, leaving 16 bases not matched to a gene. This CDR3 contains 15 residues. Germline assignment: CDR1 LNHDA and CDR2 SQIVND (reference sequence). The DNA for the CDR3 is TGTGCCATTTCTGCACCGGGACAGGAATACCATGAGCAGTTCTTC. It yields the protein CAISAPGQEYHEQFF.

The chain has TRBV18 and TRBJ2-3; possible D gene TRBD1, 6 bases. V lost 3 bases to trimming and J lost 5 bases, with 9 bases between them. The CDR3 has 13 amino acids. Germline-derived CDR1 and CDR2 are KGHSH and LQKENI. CDR3 residues: CASSPYREDTQYF. CDR3 nucleotide sequence: TGTGCCAGCTCACCCTACAGGGAAGATACGCAGTATTTT.

The V and J genes are TRBV6-2 or TRBV6-3 and TRBJ1-2; tentatively, D is TRBD1 (6 bases). Germline-derived CDR1 and CDR2 are MNHEY and SVGEGT. The V and J ends lost 6 bases and 4 bases respectively, with 24 bases between them. The length of the CDR3 is 17 residues. CDR3 coding DNA: TGTGCCAGCAGGCCTGAAAATACAGGGATCCCCCTCTATGGCTACACCTTC. Translating it yields CASRPENTGIPLYGYTF.

V gene TRBV28 combines with J gene TRBJ1-1, with a weak D call TRBD1 (6 bases). The CDR3 covers 13 residues. V was clipped by 1 base and J by 8 bases, with 11 bases between them. The germline gives CDR1 MDHEN, CDR2 SYDVKM. CDR3 sequence: CASSLLGQKEAFF. The CDR3 DNA follows: TGTGCCAGCAGTTTATTAGGACAGAAAGAAGCTTTCTTT.

V gene TRBV18 combines with J gene TRBJ1-1; D perhaps matches TRBD1 (5 bases). With 3 bases removed from V and 4 bases from J, the gap between germline ends came to 15 bases. Per germline, CDR1 KGHSH and CDR2 LQKENI. This CDR3 has 15 amino acids. The CDR3 DNA is TGTGCCAGCTCACCCTTAACCCGACAGAGCACTGAAGCTTTCTTT. This encodes CASSPLTRQSTEAFF.

CDR3 in DNA: TGTGCCAGCAGTTACGGCGGGGGGCTTCAACCCCAGCATTTT. Its translation is CASSYGGGLQPQHF. This chain joins TRBV6-5 and TRBJ1-5; D might be TRBD1 (6 bases). The CDR3 contains 14 residues. Trimming took 2 bases from V and 10 from J, leaving 15 bases between them. Per germline, CDR1 MNHEY and CDR2 SVGAGI.

The rearrangement links TRBV5-6 to TRBJ2-7; the match to TRBD1 covers 8 bases. This CDR3 comprises 16 residues. Germline V gene lookup returns CDR1 SGHDT and CDR2 YYEEEE. Germline trimming cut 1 base from V and 8 bases from J; bases unmatched to any gene: 14. CDR3 region: CASSLSRLDRGRQQYV. DNA of the CDR3: TGTGCCAGCAGCTTGTCGCGACTAGACAGGGGCAGGCAGCAGTACGTC.